What follows are 10 T cell receptor beta chains derived from one specimen sequenced in a study of cytomegalovirus exposure and HLA in healthy donors. Assay: immunoSEQ multiplex PCR; the TCRdb copy retains only in-frame clones and omits some. The sample has about 160,000 clones; around nine tenths are singletons. The material sequenced was PBMCs. All receptors derive from a man between 18 and 35 years old in good health and CMV-seropositive.

The CDR3 is CASSPTQGSTDTQYF. For the CDR3, the DNA is TGTGCCAGCAGCCCTACACAGGGATCCACAGATACGCAGTATTTT. The J gene is TRBJ2-3, the V gene TRBV13, with a tentative D call TRBD1 (6 bases). With 5 bases removed from V and 2 bases from J, the gap between germline ends came to 14 bases. The germline CDR1 and CDR2 sequences are PRHDT and FYEKMQ (reference sequence). There are 15 residues in the CDR3.

The V call is TRBV11-3, the J call TRBJ2-5; D may be TRBD2 (5 bases). V dropped 2 bases and J dropped 2 bases, with 6 bases sitting between them. The CDR3 sequence is 13 residues long. Germline V lookup: CDR1 SGHNT, CDR2 YENEEA. CDR3 loop: CASSLREQETQYF. In DNA, the CDR3 is TGTGCCAGCAGCTTAAGGGAGCAAGAGACCCAGTACTTC.

This chain connects TRBV27 to TRBJ2-3, with 7 positions matching TRBD1. The CDR3 runs 16 residues. Germline V gives CDR1 MNHEY, CDR2 SMNVEV (reference sequence). The V and J ends lost 9 bases and 0 bases, in that order; junction bases with no gene match: 12. The CDR3 DNA is TGTGCCAGTCATAGTACCCGGGACAGCAGCACAGATACGCAGTATTTT. It codes for CASHSTRDSSTDTQYF.

The chain joins TRBV6-1 to TRBJ2-7; D gene uncertain. Trimming took off 8 bases at V and 4 bases at J, with 9 bases between the two ends. The CDR3 sequence is 11 residues long. In germline, CDR1 is MNHNS, CDR2 SASEGT. CDR3 amino acids: CASLGNYEQYF. The CDR3 region has the DNA TGTGCCAGCCTAGGCAATTACGAGCAGTACTTC.

The chain carries TRBV10-3 and TRBJ2-5, with 11 positions matching TRBD1. The J segment lost 2 bases and the V segment lost 9 bases, leaving 8 bases of the junction unmatched. The CDR3 loop spans 15 amino acids. CDR1 and CDR2 from the germline V gene are ENHRY and SYGVKD. The CDR3 here is CAIDDRDRGQETQYF. CDR3 DNA: TGTGCCATAGACGACCGGGACAGGGGGCAAGAGACCCAGTACTTC.

In this sample, this clone turned up a few times. The gene calls are TRBV21-1 and TRBJ2-1; the table gives TRBD1 as D, unverified against the DNA. TRBV21-1 is a known pseudogene. This CDR3 is built from 17 residues. CDR3 region: CASSKAKGQGANNEQFF. Written as DNA, the CDR3 is TGTGCCAGCAGCAAAGCGAAGGGACAGGGGGCTAACAATGAGCAGTTCTTC.

This chain uses TRBV6-1 with TRBJ1-2, with 7 bases identical to TRBD1. J lost 4 bases, V lost 6 bases, and 11 bases had no gene match. Germline-derived CDR1 and CDR2 are MNHNS and SASEGT. The CDR3 length is 15 residues. The DNA for the CDR3 is TGTGCCAGCAGGGCATCCGGGACAGACCTCTATGGCTACACCTTC. Translating it yields CASRASGTDLYGYTF.

This chain connects TRBV9 to TRBJ2-5, with 7 bases fitting TRBD1. CDR1 SGDLS and CDR2 YYNGEE come from the germline V gene. The CDR3 is made up of 15 amino acids. Unmatched junction bases numbered 4, after V lost 1 base and J lost 1 base. The CDR3 spells CASSVFSGGQETQYF. CDR3 nucleotides: TGTGCCAGCAGCGTATTTTCAGGGGGCCAAGAGACCCAGTACTTC.

The V gene is TRBV19, the J gene TRBJ1-5; 8 nucleotides agree with TRBD1. V shed 5 bases and J 2 bases; nucleotides not matched to a gene: 5. CDR1 and CDR2 from the germline V gene are LNHDA and SQIVND (reference sequence). There are 15 residues in the CDR3. As DNA, the CDR3 is TGTGCCAGTAGTGCTGACAGGGGTCGCAATCAGCCCCAGCATTTT. Translation: CASSADRGRNQPQHF.

The chain links TRBV6-5 to TRBJ2-2; D is unresolved. The CDR3 totals 13 residues. In germline, CDR1 is MNHEY, CDR2 SVGAGI. Trimming pared 7 bases from V and 0 bases from J, leaving 6 bases between. The CDR3 is CASTYTNTGELFF. Here the CDR3 DNA reads TGTGCCAGCACGTATACGAACACCGGGGAGCTGTTTTTT.